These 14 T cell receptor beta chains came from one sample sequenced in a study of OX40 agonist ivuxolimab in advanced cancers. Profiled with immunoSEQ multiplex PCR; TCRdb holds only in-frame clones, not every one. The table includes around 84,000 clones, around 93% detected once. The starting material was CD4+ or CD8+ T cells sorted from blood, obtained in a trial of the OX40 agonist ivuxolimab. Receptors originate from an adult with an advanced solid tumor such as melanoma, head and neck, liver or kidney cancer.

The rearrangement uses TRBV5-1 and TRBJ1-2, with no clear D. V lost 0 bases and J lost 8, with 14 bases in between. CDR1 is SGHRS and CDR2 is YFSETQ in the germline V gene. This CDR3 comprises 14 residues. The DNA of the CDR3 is TGCGCCAGCAGCTTGGACAGACCTCCTACGGGCTACACCTTC. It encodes CASSLDRPPTGYTF.

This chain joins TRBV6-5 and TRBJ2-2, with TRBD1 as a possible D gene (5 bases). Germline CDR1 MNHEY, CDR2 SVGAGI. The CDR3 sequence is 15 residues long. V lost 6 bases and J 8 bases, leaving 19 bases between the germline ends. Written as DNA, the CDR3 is TGTGCCAGCAGCCGCGGACGATTAGGGGAAGGGGAGCTGTTTTTT. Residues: CASSRGRLGEGELFF.

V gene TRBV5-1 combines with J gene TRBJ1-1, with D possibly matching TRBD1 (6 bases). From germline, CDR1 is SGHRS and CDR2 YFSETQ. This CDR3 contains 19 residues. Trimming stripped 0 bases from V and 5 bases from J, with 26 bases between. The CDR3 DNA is TGCGCCAGCAGCTTGGACGGGGGCGCGGGGAGTATTGTATTGACTGAAGCTTTCTTT. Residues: CASSLDGGAGSIVLTEAFF. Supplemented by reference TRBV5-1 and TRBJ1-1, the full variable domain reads KAGVTQTPRYLIKTRGQQVTLSCSPISGHRSVSWYQQTPGQGLQFLFEYFSETQRNKGNFPGRFSGRQFSNSRSEMNVSTLELGDSALYLCASSLDGGAGSIVLTEAFFGQGTRLTVV.

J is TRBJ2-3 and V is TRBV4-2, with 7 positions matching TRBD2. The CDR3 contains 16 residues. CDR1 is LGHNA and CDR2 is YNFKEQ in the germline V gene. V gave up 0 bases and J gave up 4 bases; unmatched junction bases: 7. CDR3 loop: CASSQDPAGAPDTQYF. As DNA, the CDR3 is TGTGCCAGCAGCCAAGATCCGGCGGGAGCCCCAGATACGCAGTATTTT.

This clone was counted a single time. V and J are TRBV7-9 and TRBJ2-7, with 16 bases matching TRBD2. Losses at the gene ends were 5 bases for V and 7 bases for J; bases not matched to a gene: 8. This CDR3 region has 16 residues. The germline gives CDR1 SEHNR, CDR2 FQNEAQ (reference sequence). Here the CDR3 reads CASSPGLAGGPDEQYF. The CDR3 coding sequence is TGTGCCAGCAGCCCGGGACTAGCGGGAGGGCCGGATGAGCAGTACTTC.

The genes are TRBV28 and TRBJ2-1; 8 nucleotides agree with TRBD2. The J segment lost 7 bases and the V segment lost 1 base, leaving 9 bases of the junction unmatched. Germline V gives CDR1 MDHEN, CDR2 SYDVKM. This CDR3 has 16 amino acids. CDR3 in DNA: TGTGCCAGCAGTTTATACGGGAGGGGTAACGCGAATGAGCAGTTCTTC. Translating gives CASSLYGRGNANEQFF.

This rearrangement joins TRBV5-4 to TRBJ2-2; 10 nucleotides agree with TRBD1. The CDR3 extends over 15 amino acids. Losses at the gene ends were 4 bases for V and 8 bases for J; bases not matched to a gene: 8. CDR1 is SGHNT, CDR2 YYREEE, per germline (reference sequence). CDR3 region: CASSTPTGGRGELFF. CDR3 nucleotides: TGTGCCAGCAGCACCCCGACAGGGGGCAGGGGGGAGCTGTTTTTT.

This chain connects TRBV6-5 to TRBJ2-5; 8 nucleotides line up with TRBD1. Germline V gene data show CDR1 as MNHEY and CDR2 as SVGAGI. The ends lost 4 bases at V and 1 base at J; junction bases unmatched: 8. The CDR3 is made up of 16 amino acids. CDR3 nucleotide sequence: TGTGCCAGCAGTTCTCCGGGACAGGTCACCCAAGAGACCCAGTACTTC. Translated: CASSSPGQVTQETQYF.

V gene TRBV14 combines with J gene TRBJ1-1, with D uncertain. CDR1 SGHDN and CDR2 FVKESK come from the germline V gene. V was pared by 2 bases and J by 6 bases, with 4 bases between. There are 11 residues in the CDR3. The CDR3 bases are TGTGCCAGCAGCCAAAACGCTGAAGCTTTCTTT. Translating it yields CASSQNAEAFF. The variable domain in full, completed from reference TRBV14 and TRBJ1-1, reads EAGVTQFPSHSVIEKGQTVTLRCDPISGHDNLYWYRRVMGKEIKFLLHFVKESKQDESGMPNNRFLAERTGGTYSTLKVQPAELEDSGVYFCASSQNAEAFFGQGTRLTVV.

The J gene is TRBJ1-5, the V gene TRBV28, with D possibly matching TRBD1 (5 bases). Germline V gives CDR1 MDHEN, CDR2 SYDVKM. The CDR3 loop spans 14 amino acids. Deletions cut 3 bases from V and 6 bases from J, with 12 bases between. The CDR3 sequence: CASSLDPRAQPQHF. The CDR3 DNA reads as TGTGCCAGCAGTTTGGACCCCAGGGCTCAGCCCCAGCATTTT.

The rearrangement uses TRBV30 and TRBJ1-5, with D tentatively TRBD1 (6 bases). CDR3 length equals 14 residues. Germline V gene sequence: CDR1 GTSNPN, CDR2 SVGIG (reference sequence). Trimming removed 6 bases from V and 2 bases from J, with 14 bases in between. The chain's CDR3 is CACNQGGRNQPQHF. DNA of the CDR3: TGTGCCTGTAATCAAGGGGGACGCAATCAGCCCCAGCATTTT.

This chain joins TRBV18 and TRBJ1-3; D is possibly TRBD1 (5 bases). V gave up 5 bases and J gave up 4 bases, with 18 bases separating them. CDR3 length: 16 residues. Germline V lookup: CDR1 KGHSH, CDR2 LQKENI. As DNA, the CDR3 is TGTGCCAGCTCAAAATCCCCCAGGGAGATCGGAAACACCATATATTTT. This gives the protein CASSKSPREIGNTIYF.

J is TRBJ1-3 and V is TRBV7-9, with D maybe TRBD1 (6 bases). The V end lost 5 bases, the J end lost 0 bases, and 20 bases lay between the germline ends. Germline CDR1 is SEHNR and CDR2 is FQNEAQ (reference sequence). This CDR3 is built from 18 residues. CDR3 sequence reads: CASSPPGGPPGSGNTIYF. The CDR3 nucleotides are TGTGCCAGCAGCCCACCGGGGGGGCCGCCTGGCTCTGGAAACACCATATATTTT.

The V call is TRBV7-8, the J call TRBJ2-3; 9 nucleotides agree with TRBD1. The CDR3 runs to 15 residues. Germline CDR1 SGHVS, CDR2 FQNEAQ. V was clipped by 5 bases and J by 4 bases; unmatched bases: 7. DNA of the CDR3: TGTGCCAGCAGCGTACGGGACAGGGAGGCAGATACGCAGTATTTT. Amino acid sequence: CASSVRDREADTQYF.